The rows below give T cell receptor beta chains drawn from one sample of a study of blood T cell repertoires in COVID-19. Sequencing used immunoSEQ multiplex PCR; TCRdb keeps in-frame clones, though not all of them. The sample has around 110,000 clones; over 80% are singletons. Sequencing input: PBMCs or T cells enriched from blood (not recorded which). All receptors derive from a woman in her 30s who had recovered from COVID-19. Both conserved end residues are part of each CDR3. A D gene is named only where the DNA matches it firmly. Clone size, where shown, is once, few, many, or a class for clones that have expanded.

j_call: TRBJ2-1
d_call: TRBD2
clone_size: -
v_call: TRBV4-1
cdr3_aa: CASSQPRDSGPYNEQFF
cdr3_nt: TGCGCCAGCAGCCAACCCCGCGATAGCGGGCCTTACAATGAGCAGTTCTTC

j_call: TRBJ1-4
d_call: TRBD1
clone_size: -
v_call: TRBV28
cdr3_aa: CASTSSGTGGEKLFF
cdr3_nt: TGTGCCAGCACTTCGTCAGGGACAGGGGGCGAAAAACTGTTTTTT

j_call: TRBJ2-7
d_call: -
clone_size: -
v_call: TRBV15
cdr3_aa: CATSRDRPGMYF
cdr3_nt: TGTGCCACCAGCAGAGATCGGCCAGGGATGTACTTC

j_call: TRBJ1-5
d_call: -
clone_size: -
v_call: TRBV30
cdr3_aa: CAWSFQGYSNQPQHF
cdr3_nt: TGTGCCTGGAGTTTTCAGGGTTATAGCAATCAGCCCCAGCATTTT

j_call: TRBJ2-1
d_call: TRBD2
clone_size: -
v_call: TRBV27
cdr3_aa: CASGIAGGSFF
cdr3_nt: TGTGCCAGCGGGATAGCGGGAGGGTCTTTCTTC

j_call: TRBJ2-7
d_call: -
clone_size: -
v_call: TRBV7-6
cdr3_aa: CASSLGGVSSYEQYF
cdr3_nt: TGTGCCAGCAGCTTAGGCGGGGTGAGCTCCTACGAGCAGTACTTC

j_call: TRBJ1-5
d_call: -
clone_size: -
v_call: TRBV29-1
cdr3_aa: CSAPEGGRGSNQPQHF
cdr3_nt: TGCAGCGCCCCGGAGGGGGGGAGAGGTAGCAATCAGCCCCAGCATTTT

j_call: TRBJ1-6
d_call: TRBD1
clone_size: -
v_call: TRBV19
cdr3_aa: CASNDRGLSPLHF
cdr3_nt: TGTGCCAGTAACGACAGGGGGCTTTCACCCCTCCACTTT

j_call: TRBJ1-1
d_call: TRBD1
clone_size: -
v_call: TRBV5-1
cdr3_aa: CASSLDRETEAFF
cdr3_nt: TGCGCCAGCAGCTTAGACAGGGAAACTGAAGCTTTCTTT

j_call: TRBJ2-3
d_call: -
clone_size: -
v_call: TRBV29-1
cdr3_aa: CSVRDSDTQYF
cdr3_nt: TGCAGCGTGAGAGACTCAGATACGCAGTATTTT

j_call: TRBJ2-3
d_call: -
clone_size: -
v_call: TRBV7-2
cdr3_aa: CASSLAGRTDTQYF
cdr3_nt: TGTGCCAGCAGCTTAGCCGGTCGCACAGATACGCAGTATTTT

j_call: TRBJ1-2
d_call: TRBD1
clone_size: -
v_call: TRBV2
cdr3_aa: CATTGQPYGYTF
cdr3_nt: TGTGCTACCACGGGACAGCCTTATGGCTACACCTTC

j_call: TRBJ2-7
d_call: TRBD2
clone_size: -
v_call: TRBV11-3
cdr3_aa: CASSPTAGGLEQYF
cdr3_nt: TGTGCCAGCAGCCCCACGGCGGGAGGTCTCGAGCAGTACTTC

j_call: TRBJ1-5
d_call: -
clone_size: -
v_call: TRBV6-6
cdr3_aa: CASSSQVNQPQHF
cdr3_nt: TGTGCCAGCAGTTCGCAGGTGAATCAGCCCCAGCATTTT

j_call: TRBJ2-1
d_call: -
clone_size: -
v_call: TRBV5-4
cdr3_aa: CASSLARGITSNEQFF
cdr3_nt: TGTGCCAGCAGCTTGGCTAGGGGAATAACTTCCAATGAGCAGTTCTTC

j_call: TRBJ2-2
d_call: -
clone_size: -
v_call: TRBV5-4
cdr3_aa: CASSGAQNTGELFF
cdr3_nt: TGTGCCAGCAGTGGGGCCCAGAACACCGGGGAGCTGTTTTTT

j_call: TRBJ1-6
d_call: -
clone_size: -
v_call: TRBV28
cdr3_aa: CASSLGSRGSPLHF
cdr3_nt: TGTGCCAGCAGTTTAGGTTCCCGGGGTTCACCCCTCCACTTT

j_call: TRBJ1-3
d_call: -
clone_size: -
v_call: TRBV19
cdr3_aa: CASRSSTRVSGNTIYF
cdr3_nt: TGTGCCAGTAGGTCATCAACCAGGGTGTCTGGAAACACCATATATTTT

j_call: TRBJ1-6
d_call: -
clone_size: -
v_call: TRBV3-1/TRBV3-2
cdr3_aa: CASSRRGRDNSPLHF
cdr3_nt: TGTGCCAGCAGCCGTAGGGGCCGCGATAATTCACCCCTCCACTTT

j_call: TRBJ2-5
d_call: TRBD1
clone_size: -
v_call: TRBV7-8
cdr3_aa: CASSRWDGTGWKETQYF
cdr3_nt: TGTGCCAGCAGCCGGTGGGACGGGACAGGTTGGAAGGAGACCCAGTACTTC

j_call: TRBJ2-7
d_call: TRBD2
clone_size: many
v_call: TRBV25-1
cdr3_aa: CASRDSGRAYEQYF
cdr3_nt: TGTGCCAGCAGGGACAGCGGGAGGGCCTACGAGCAGTACTTC

j_call: TRBJ1-1
d_call: -
clone_size: once
v_call: TRBV28
cdr3_aa: CASSYYFEAFF
cdr3_nt: TGTGCCAGCAGTTACTATTTTGAAGCTTTCTTT

j_call: TRBJ2-7
d_call: TRBD2
clone_size: -
v_call: TRBV5-1
cdr3_aa: CASSLTGTSAYF
cdr3_nt: TGCGCCAGCAGCTTGACCGGGACTAGCGCGTACTTC

j_call: TRBJ2-2
d_call: TRBD1
clone_size: few
v_call: TRBV7-6
cdr3_aa: CASSLAVGQGNTGELFF
cdr3_nt: TGTGCCAGCAGCTTAGCGGTCGGACAGGGTAACACCGGGGAGCTGTTTTTT

j_call: TRBJ1-2
d_call: TRBD1
clone_size: -
v_call: TRBV28
cdr3_aa: CASSLSDRGRGYTF
cdr3_nt: TGTGCCAGCAGTTTATCTGACAGGGGCCGGGGCTACACCTTC

j_call: TRBJ2-7
d_call: -
clone_size: -
v_call: TRBV7-8
cdr3_aa: CASSPGTSFYEQYF
cdr3_nt: TGTGCCAGCAGCCCTGGGACATCCTTCTACGAGCAGTACTTC

j_call: TRBJ1-5
d_call: -
clone_size: -
v_call: TRBV11-2
cdr3_aa: CASSQGRGHQPQHF
cdr3_nt: TGTGCCAGCAGCCAGGGGAGGGGTCATCAGCCCCAGCATTTT

j_call: TRBJ2-1
d_call: TRBD2
clone_size: -
v_call: TRBV5-4
cdr3_aa: CASSLQRGNYNEQFF
cdr3_nt: TGTGCCAGCAGCTTGCAGCGGGGAAATTACAATGAGCAGTTCTTC

j_call: TRBJ2-7
d_call: TRBD2
clone_size: -
v_call: TRBV5-6
cdr3_aa: CASSLPLAGNYEQYF
cdr3_nt: TGTGCCAGCAGCTTGCCGCTAGCGGGAAACTACGAGCAGTACTTC

j_call: TRBJ2-3
d_call: TRBD2
clone_size: -
v_call: TRBV5-1
cdr3_aa: CASSRGTSGSTDTQYF
cdr3_nt: TGCGCCAGCAGCAGGGGGACTAGCGGGAGCACAGATACGCAGTATTTT

j_call: TRBJ2-7
d_call: TRBD2
clone_size: -
v_call: TRBV29-1
cdr3_aa: CSVERRTSGKVSYEQYF
cdr3_nt: TGCAGCGTTGAGAGGAGGACTAGCGGAAAAGTCTCCTACGAGCAGTACTTC

j_call: TRBJ2-3
d_call: TRBD2
clone_size: -
v_call: TRBV30
cdr3_aa: CAWSRREADTQYF
cdr3_nt: TGTGCCTGGAGTCGGCGGGAGGCAGATACGCAGTATTTT

j_call: TRBJ2-3
d_call: -
clone_size: -
v_call: TRBV5-1
cdr3_aa: CASSFGTSTDTQYF
cdr3_nt: TGCGCCAGCAGCTTTGGGACTAGCACAGATACGCAGTATTTT

j_call: TRBJ2-7
d_call: -
clone_size: -
v_call: TRBV5-6
cdr3_aa: CASSLGQGPYEQYF
cdr3_nt: TGTGCCAGCAGCTTGGGCCAGGGGCCGTACGAGCAGTACTTC

j_call: TRBJ2-3
d_call: -
clone_size: -
v_call: TRBV7-9
cdr3_aa: CASSLGPSTDTQYF
cdr3_nt: TGTGCCAGCAGCTTGGGCCCCAGCACAGATACGCAGTATTTT

j_call: TRBJ1-5
d_call: TRBD1
clone_size: -
v_call: TRBV3-1/TRBV3-2
cdr3_aa: CASSQGQAGQPQHF
cdr3_nt: TGTGCCAGCAGCCAGGGACAGGCGGGTCAGCCCCAGCATTTT

j_call: TRBJ1-4
d_call: -
clone_size: once
v_call: TRBV5-1
cdr3_aa: CASSPKPSFNEKLFF
cdr3_nt: TGCGCCAGCAGCCCGAAGCCATCCTTCAATGAAAAACTGTTTTTT

j_call: TRBJ1-2
d_call: -
clone_size: -
v_call: TRBV28
cdr3_aa: CASSLVLPGRGYTF
cdr3_nt: TGTGCCAGCAGTTTGGTCCTCCCAGGGCGTGGCTACACCTTC

j_call: TRBJ2-2
d_call: TRBD2
clone_size: -
v_call: TRBV28
cdr3_aa: CASSFLAANTGELFF
cdr3_nt: TGTGCCAGCAGTTTTCTAGCGGCGAACACCGGGGAGCTGTTTTTT

j_call: TRBJ2-2
d_call: TRBD2
clone_size: -
v_call: TRBV9
cdr3_aa: CASSVAAGVAGELFF
cdr3_nt: TGTGCCAGCAGCGTAGCAGCGGGAGTTGCCGGGGAGCTGTTTTTT

j_call: TRBJ2-3
d_call: TRBD2
clone_size: -
v_call: TRBV5-5
cdr3_aa: CASSHQLAGTTDTQYF
cdr3_nt: TGTGCCAGCAGCCACCAACTAGCGGGAACGACAGATACGCAGTATTTT